This T cell receptor (beta chain) was sequenced during a study of blood T cell repertoires in COVID-19. Study details: Sample material is recorded as cDNA or gDNA derived from T cells, B-cell-depleted T cells, or PBMCs.

Libraries were prepared by immunoSEQ multiplex PCR; TCRdb keeps only in-frame clonotypes and omits some of them. The data contain fewer than 200,000 clones, about nine tenths of them seen just once; the ten biggest clones take up 3.5% to 4%. Germline V gene data show CDR1 as SGHNT and CDR2 as YYREEE (reference sequence). The CDR3 contains 15 residues. Deletions cut 4 bases from V and 2 bases from J, with 14 bases between. The sequencing input was peripheral blood. The chain is built from TRBV5-4 and TRBJ2-3; D is possibly TRBD2 (6 bases). The receptor was derived from a woman aged 55-75 years who had recovered from COVID-19. The CDR3 DNA follows: TGTGCCAGCAGCCCCAGTCGGGGGAACACAGATACGCAGTATTTT. This sequence encodes CASSPSRGNTDTQYF.